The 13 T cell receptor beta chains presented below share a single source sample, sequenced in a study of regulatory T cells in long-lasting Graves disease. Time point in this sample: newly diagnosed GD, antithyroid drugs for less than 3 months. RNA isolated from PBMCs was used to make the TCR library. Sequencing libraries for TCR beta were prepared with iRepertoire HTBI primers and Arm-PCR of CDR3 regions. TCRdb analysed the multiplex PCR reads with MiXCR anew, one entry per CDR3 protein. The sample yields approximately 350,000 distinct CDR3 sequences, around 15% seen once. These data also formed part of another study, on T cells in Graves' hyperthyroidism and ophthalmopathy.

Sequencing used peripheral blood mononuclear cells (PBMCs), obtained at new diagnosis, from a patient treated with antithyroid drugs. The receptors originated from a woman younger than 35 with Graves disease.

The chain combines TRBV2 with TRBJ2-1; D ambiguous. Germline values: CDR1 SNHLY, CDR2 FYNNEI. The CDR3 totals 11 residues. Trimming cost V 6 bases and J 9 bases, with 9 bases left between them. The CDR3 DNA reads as TGTGCCAGCAGGTCCGTTGGTGAGCAGTTCTTC. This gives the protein CASRSVGEQFF.

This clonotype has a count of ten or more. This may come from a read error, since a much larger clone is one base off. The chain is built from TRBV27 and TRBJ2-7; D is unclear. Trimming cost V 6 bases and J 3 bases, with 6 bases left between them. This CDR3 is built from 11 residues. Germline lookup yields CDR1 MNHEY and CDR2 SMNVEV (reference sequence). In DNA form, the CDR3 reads TGTGCCAGCAGGCGTAACTACGAGCAGTACTTC. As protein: CASRRNYEQYF.

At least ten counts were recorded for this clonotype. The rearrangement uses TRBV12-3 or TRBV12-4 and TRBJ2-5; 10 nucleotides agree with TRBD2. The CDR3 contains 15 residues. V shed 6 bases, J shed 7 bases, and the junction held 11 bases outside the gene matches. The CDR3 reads CASSPRSGGAVTQYF. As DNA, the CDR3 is TGTGCCAGCAGCCCGCGGAGCGGGGGGGCAGTGACCCAGTACTTC.

CDR3 region: CASSPVGSLYEQYF. For the CDR3, the DNA is TGTGCCAGCAGTCCGGTCGGTAGCCTATACGAGCAGTACTTC. The V and J genes are TRBV6-1 and TRBJ2-7, with no clear D. The germline V gene encodes CDR1 MNHNS and CDR2 SASEGT. Trimming left V 5 bases short and J 4 bases short, with 15 bases between. There are 14 residues in the CDR3.

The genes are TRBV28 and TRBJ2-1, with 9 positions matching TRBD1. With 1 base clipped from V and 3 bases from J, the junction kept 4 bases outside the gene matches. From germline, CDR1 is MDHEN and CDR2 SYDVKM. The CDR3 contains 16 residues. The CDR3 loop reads CASSLLGTGFYNEQFF. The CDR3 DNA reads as TGTGCCAGCAGTTTATTAGGGACAGGGTTCTACAATGAGCAGTTCTTC.

CDR3 DNA: TGTGCCAGCAGCCAAGAGGGATACACAGATACGCAGTATTTT. Encoded protein: CASSQEGYTDTQYF. This chain links TRBV11-2 with TRBJ2-3, with D perhaps matching TRBD2 (5 bases). CDR1 is SGHAT, CDR2 FQNNGV, per germline. The CDR3 is 14 residues long. Between the trimmed V and J ends, which lost 5 bases and 2 bases, there was a span of 11 bases.

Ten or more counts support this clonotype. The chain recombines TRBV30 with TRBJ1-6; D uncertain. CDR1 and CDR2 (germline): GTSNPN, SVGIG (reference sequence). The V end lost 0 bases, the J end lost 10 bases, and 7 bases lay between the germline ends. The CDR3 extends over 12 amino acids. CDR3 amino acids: CAWSVFSSPLHF. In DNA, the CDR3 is TGTGCCTGGAGTGTATTTAGCTCACCCCTCCACTTT.

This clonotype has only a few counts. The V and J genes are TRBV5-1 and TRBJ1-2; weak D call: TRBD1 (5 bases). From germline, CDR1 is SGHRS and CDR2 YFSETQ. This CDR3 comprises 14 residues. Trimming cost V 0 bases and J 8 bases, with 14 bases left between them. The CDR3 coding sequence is TGCGCCAGCAGCTTGGCCGGGCAGGGAGAGGGCTACACCTTC. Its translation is CASSLAGQGEGYTF. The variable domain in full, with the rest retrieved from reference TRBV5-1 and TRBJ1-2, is KAGVTQTPRYLIKTRGQQVTLSCSPISGHRSVSWYQQTPGQGLQFLFEYFSETQRNKGNFPGRFSGRQFSNSRSEMNVSTLELGDSALYLCASSLAGQGEGYTFGSGTRLTVV.

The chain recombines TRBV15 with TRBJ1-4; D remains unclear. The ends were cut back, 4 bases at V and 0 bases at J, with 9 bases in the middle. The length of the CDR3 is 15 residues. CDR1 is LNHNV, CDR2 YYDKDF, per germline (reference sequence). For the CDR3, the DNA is TGTGCCACCAGCAAGAAAGCAGCAACTAATGAAAAACTGTTTTTT. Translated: CATSKKAATNEKLFF.

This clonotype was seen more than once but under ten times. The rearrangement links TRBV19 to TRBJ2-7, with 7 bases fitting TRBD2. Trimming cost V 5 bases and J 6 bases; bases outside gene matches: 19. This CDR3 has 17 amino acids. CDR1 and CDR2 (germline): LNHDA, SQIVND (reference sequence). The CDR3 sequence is CASSSWGGRWTSAEQYF. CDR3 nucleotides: TGTGCCAGTAGTTCCTGGGGAGGGAGGTGGACGTCCGCCGAGCAGTACTTC.

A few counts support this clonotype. CDR3 loop: CASSQEGPLKTQYF. CDR3 DNA: TGTGCCAGCAGCCAAGAAGGTCCCTTGAAGACCCAGTACTTC. V usage is TRBV3-1 and J usage is TRBJ2-5; no reliable D call. V dropped 0 bases and J dropped 6 bases, with 11 bases sitting between them. The CDR3 extends over 14 amino acids. Germline CDR1 and CDR2: LGHDT and YNNKEL (reference sequence).

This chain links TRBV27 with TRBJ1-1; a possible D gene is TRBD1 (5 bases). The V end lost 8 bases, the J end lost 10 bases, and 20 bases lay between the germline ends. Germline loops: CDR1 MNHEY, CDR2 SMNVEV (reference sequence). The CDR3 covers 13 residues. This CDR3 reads CASWTGTLMGAFF. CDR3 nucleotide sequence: TGTGCCAGCTGGACCGGGACGTTAATGGGAGCTTTCTTT.

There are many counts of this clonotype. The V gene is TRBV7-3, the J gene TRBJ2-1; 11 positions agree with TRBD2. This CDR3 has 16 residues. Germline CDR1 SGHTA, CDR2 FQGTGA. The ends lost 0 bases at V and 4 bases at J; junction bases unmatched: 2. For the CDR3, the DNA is TGTGCCAGCAGCTTAACCGGGACTAGCGGTTACAATGAGCAGTTCTTC. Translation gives CASSLTGTSGYNEQFF. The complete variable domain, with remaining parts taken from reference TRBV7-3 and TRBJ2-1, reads GAGVSQTPSNKVTEKGKYVELRCDPISGHTALYWYRQSLGQGPEFLIYFQGTGAADDSGLPNDRFFAVRPEGSVSTLKIQRTERGDSAVYLCASSLTGTSGYNEQFFGPGTRLTVL.